This TCR beta chain was recorded in a study of blood T cell repertoires in COVID-19 (dated by TCRdb to the early 2020s). A note on the overall study: Samples covering the acute and convalescent phases of COVID-19 were provided by collaborators in the United States, Italy and Spain. The prospective study material was composed of cDNA or gDNA derived from T cells, B-cell-depleted T cells, or PBMCs. The dataset comprised deeply sampled blood TCRbeta repertoires from subjects exposed to, actively infected with, or recovered from COVID-19. The repertoires were released in a freely available public database meant as a resource for research on the immune response to SARS-CoV-2. Samples came from the ongoing ImmuneRACE study (first 160 participants) plus 1,254 subjects from 6 global collaborators. Sample metadata almost always included a de-identified subject ID, COVID-19 status, age in years and sex. Where HLA class I and class II types were available, the types were taken from metadata supplied by the sample provider, not from assay-based typing.

The CDR3 measures 17 amino acids from cysteine to phenylalanine. The CDR3 DNA has 51 bases and is translated from base 1. The germline V gene specifies LGHNA as CDR1 and YNFKEQ as CDR2. The germline V and J ends show losses of 1 base and 2 bases respectively, and no gene match explains 10 bases of the junction. The collaborating institutions used their own protocols to collect whole blood in K2EDTA tubes. For TCRbeta analysis, collaborators shipped samples as frozen whole blood, isolated PBMCs, or DNA extracted from either of those sample types. TCRbeta CDR3 regions were amplified from genomic DNA using the immunoSEQ Assay, a bias-controlled multiplex PCR. Regarding the original processing steps: The number of nucleated cells in each sample was estimated by amplification of reference gene primers within the assay. To quantify the absolute abundance of each unique TCRbeta CDR3 rearrangement, sequence reads were collapsed and filtered. Productive Simpson clonality was computed per sample as the square root of Simpson's diversity index over productive rearrangements. Drawn from immuneACCESS, this table holds only the in-frame rearrangements with V and J called that TCRdb kept. Clones are partly lost; checked studies trace under half to an unresolved V gene and leave the rest unexplained. V and J calls and clone size come straight from that table; D and trimming were deduced from the DNA. This sample has roughly 120,000 clones in its table, and roughly 83% of those were observed once. Of the sample, around a sixth is held by the ten largest clones.

Comments on this clone: This clone's antigen is unknown. No clone much larger than this one lies a single base away; base qualities are absent.

The study at large found these results: The quantity of clinical and demographic metadata differed by source and by participant and was supplied without curation.

The chain links TRBV4-2 with TRBJ2-7, and 8 bases in between align with TRBD1. The sample comprised peripheral blood. The TCR was taken from a woman aged 55-69 years with acute or convalescent COVID-19. The CDR3 protein is CASSQVYTGTGPYEQYF. Here is the DNA: TGTGCCAGCAGCCAAGTCTACACCGGGACAGGTCCCTACGAGCAGTACTTC.